This note documents a single T cell receptor (beta chain) sequence. Its matching antigen is unknown. The germline CDR1 and CDR2 sequences are LNHDA and SQIVND (reference sequence). Between the trimmed V and J ends, which lost 5 bases and 6 bases, there was a span of 8 bases. This CDR3 region has 13 residues. These data are taken from a study of T cell responses to AZD1222 COVID-19 vaccine. Study-level results: Receipt of two AZD1222 doses was followed by a rise in Spike-specific TCR breadth and depth. In the spike-specific TCR repertoire, nearly half reportedly target unmutated variant regions. Most donors were white British and more were female, and clonal diversity was possibly underestimated.

The assay was immunoSEQ multiplex PCR, and TCRdb's table has in-frame clones only and misses some. The sample shows about 72,000 clones, more than 75% of them seen only once. Here the sequenced sample was peripheral blood, taken on day 0 of AZD1222 vaccination. The chain links TRBV19 to TRBJ1-6, with unresolved D. The TCR originated in an adult in good health. The CDR3, as DNA: TGTGCCAGTAGTCAGGATCCTAATTCACCCCTCCACTTT. Its protein product is CASSQDPNSPLHF. The whole variable domain, remainder taken from reference TRBV19 and TRBJ1-6, is DGGITQSPKYLFRKEGQNVTLSCEQNLNHDAMYWYRQDPGQGLRLIYYSQIVNDFQKGDIAEGYSVSREKKESFPLTVTSAQKNPTAFYLCASSQDPNSPLHFGNGTRLTVT.